This T cell receptor beta chain was identified in a study of immunodeficiency (dated by TCRdb to about 2019). A note on the overall study: Repertoire analysis was performed to search for VDJ recombination defects and oligoclonality. General study outcomes and caveats: Entropy comparisons showed n=3 (open circles) for patients versus healthy controls; a thymic development effect was only suggested as possible. Patient CD8+ T cells showed restricted TRB V-J pairing and lower productive entropy than control CD8+ T cells. Based on top-100 and total clonotype frequencies, severe oligoclonality showed up in patient CD8+ T cells, whereas patient CD4+ T cells did not show severe oligoclonality.

The CDR3 has 15 amino acids, counting the end cysteine and phenylalanine. Just CDR3 DNA is preserved here, 45 bases in frame from base 1. The germline V gene encodes CDR1 MNHEY and CDR2 SVGAGI. V is cut back by 1 base and J by 5 bases, with 8 bases in the junction unmatched. As concerns this clone: Which antigen it targets is not known. Base qualities are not recorded, but no much larger clone differs from it by a single base.

Genomic DNA was isolated using the QIAamp DNA Blood Mini Kit and then sent out for immunoSEQ repertoire analysis. Multiplex PCR was used to amplify CDR3 regions from a standard amount of genomic DNA template. An Illumina platform was used to sequence the PCR products. The paper's data handling went like this. Alignment of sequences to a reference was performed, and V, D and J gene definitions were taken from IMGT. To eliminate PCR and sequencing errors, a nearest-neighbor clustering algorithm combined closely related sequences. V, D and J usage was examined in productive unique and total sequences using ImmunoSEQ Analyzer tools along with R version 3.6.1. TCRdb provides this immuneACCESS table in a form limited to in-frame rearrangements. Some clones are lacking; in checked studies, under half of them reflect an unresolved V gene, and why the rest are absent is not known. The V and J calls and the clone size are those of that table, but D and trimming were determined from the DNA. This sample lists approximately 3,500 clones; about 88% were detected once. Clones ranked in the top ten supply around 12% of the sample.

CD3+CD8+ T cells were sorted from fresh PBMCs before TCR sequencing. Sequenced: CD8+ T cells from blood. The V and J segments used are TRBV6-5 and TRBJ2-7; 7 nucleotides in the junction match TRBD1. The TCR sequence derives from a human donor in good health. The nucleotides are TGTGCCAGCAGTTACTACGGACAGGAAGGCGACGAGCAGTACTTC. The translation is CASSYYGQEGDEQYF.